This entry lists 2 T cell receptor beta chains sequenced from one sample in a study of graft-versus-host responses after intestinal transplantation. Their antigens remain unidentified. Profiling relied on immunoSEQ multiplex PCR, and the TCRdb table lists in-frame clones only, not all of them. The sample holds 80,000 to 100,000 clones, just under 95% seen once. The starting material was unstimulated CD8+ T cells sorted from spleen or lymph node cells, obtained before transplant. The receptors were gathered from a human donor who was the organ donor for an intestinal transplant.

The rearrangement joins TRBV5-1 to TRBJ2-1; 11 positions match TRBD1. Germline CDR1 SGHRS, CDR2 YFSETQ. The V segment lost 2 bases and the J segment 2 bases; nucleotides outside the gene matches: 21. The length of the CDR3 is 22 residues. CDR3 residues: CASSFSPLGQGVSGRTYNEQFF. CDR3 nucleotides: TGCGCCAGCAGCTTTTCCCCCCTGGGACAGGGGGTTTCGGGAAGAACCTACAATGAGCAGTTCTTC.

V usage is TRBV5-1 and J usage is TRBJ2-2; D is unclear. Germline V gives CDR1 SGHRS, CDR2 YFSETQ. With 0 bases removed from V and 6 bases from J, the gap between germline ends came to 9 bases. The CDR3 is made up of 14 amino acids. CDR3 sequence: CASSLGGPPGELFF. The CDR3 DNA reads TGCGCCAGCAGCTTGGGTGGGCCCCCCGGGGAGCTGTTTTTT.